Sequencing of this TCR beta chain was carried out in a study of identical twins. Notes on the study in general: The authors noted that invariant MAIT and iNKT cells could partly confound zero-insertion analyses. Less excess twin sharing appeared in beta out-of-frame sequences.

After template switching added a universal primer site, the resulting cDNA carried unique molecular identifiers. MiXCR was run by TCRdb on the 5' RACE reads, yielding one entry per CDR3 protein. The sample lists hundreds of thousands of distinct CDR3 sequences, 8.5% to 9% seen once, with around 0.98% in the top ten. This CDR3 region has 12 residues. Trimming left V 6 bases short and J 9 bases short, with 11 bases between. The germline gives CDR1 MNHEY, CDR2 SVGEGT. This clonotype was recorded at least ten times. Its antigen is unknown. These data also featured in a second study, about yellow fever vaccine responses in identical twins. That paper adds: Twins reportedly mounted vaccine T cell responses that seemed partly convergent, partly personalized.

What was sequenced was PBMCs. The TCR sequence derives from a woman between 18 and 29 years old in good health. The chain is built from TRBV6-2 or TRBV6-3 and TRBJ2-2; unclear D gene. For the CDR3, the DNA is TGTGCCAGCAGAGAGGAGCTACGGGAGCTGTTTTTT. Protein sequence: CASREELRELFF.